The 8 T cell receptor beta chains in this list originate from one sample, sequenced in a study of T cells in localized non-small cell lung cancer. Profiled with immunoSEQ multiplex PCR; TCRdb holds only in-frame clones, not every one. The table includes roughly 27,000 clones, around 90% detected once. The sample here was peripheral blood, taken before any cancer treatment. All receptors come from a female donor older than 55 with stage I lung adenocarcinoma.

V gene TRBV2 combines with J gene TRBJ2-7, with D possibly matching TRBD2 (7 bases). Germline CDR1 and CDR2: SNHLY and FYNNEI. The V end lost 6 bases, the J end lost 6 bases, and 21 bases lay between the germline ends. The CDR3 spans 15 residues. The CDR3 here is CASRGQAGASGEQYF. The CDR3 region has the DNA TGTGCCAGCAGGGGTCAGGCGGGGGCAAGTGGCGAGCAGTACTTC.

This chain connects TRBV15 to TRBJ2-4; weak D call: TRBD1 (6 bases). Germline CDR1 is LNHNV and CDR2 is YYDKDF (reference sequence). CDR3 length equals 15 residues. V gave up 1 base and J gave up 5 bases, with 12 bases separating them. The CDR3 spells CATSRVEAGENIQYF. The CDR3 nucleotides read TGTGCCACCAGCAGAGTGGAAGCAGGGGAAAACATTCAGTACTTC. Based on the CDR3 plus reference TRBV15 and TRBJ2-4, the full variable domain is DAMVIQNPRYQVTQFGKPVTLSCSQTLNHNVMYWYQQKSSQAPKLLFHYYDKDFNNEADTPDNFQSRRPNTSFCFLDIRSPGLGDTAMYLCATSRVEAGENIQYFGAGTRLSVL.

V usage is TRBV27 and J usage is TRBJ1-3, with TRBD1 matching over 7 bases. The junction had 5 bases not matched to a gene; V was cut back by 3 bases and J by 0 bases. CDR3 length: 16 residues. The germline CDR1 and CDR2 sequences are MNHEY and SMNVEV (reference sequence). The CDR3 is CASSFQGGLSGNTIYF. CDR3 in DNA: TGTGCCAGCAGTTTTCAGGGGGGCCTCTCTGGAAACACCATATATTTT.

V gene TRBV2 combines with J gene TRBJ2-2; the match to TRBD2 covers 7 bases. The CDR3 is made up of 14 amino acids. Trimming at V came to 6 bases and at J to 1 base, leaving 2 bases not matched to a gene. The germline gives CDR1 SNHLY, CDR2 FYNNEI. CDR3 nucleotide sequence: TGTGCCAGCAGAGGGACTATGAACACCGGGGAGCTGTTTTTT. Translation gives CASRGTMNTGELFF.

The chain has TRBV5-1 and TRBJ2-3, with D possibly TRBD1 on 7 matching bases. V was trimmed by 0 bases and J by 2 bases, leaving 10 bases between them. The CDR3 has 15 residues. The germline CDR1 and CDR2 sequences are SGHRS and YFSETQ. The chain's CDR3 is CASSLARGDTDTQYF. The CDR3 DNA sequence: TGCGCCAGCAGCTTGGCCAGGGGGGACACAGATACGCAGTATTTT.

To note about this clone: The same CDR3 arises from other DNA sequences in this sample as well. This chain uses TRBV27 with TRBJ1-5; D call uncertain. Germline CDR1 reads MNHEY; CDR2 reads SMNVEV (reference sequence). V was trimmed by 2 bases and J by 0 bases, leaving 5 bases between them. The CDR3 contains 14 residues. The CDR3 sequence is CASSLQASNQPQHF. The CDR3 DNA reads TGTGCCAGCAGTTTACAGGCTAGCAATCAGCCCCAGCATTTT.

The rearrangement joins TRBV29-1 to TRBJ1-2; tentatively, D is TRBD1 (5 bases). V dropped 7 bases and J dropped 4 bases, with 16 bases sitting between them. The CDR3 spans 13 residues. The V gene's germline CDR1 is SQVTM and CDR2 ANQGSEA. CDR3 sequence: CSAATQGGYGYTF. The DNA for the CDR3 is TGCAGCGCAGCCACCCAGGGCGGCTATGGCTACACCTTC.

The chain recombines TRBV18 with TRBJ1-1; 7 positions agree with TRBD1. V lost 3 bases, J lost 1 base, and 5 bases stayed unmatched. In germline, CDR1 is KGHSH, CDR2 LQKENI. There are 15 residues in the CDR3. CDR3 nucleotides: TGTGCCAGCTCACCTATGACAGGGCCGAACACTGAAGCTTTCTTT. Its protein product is CASSPMTGPNTEAFF. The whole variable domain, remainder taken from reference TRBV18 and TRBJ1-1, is NAGVMQNPRHLVRRRGQEARLRCSPMKGHSHVYWYRQLPEEGLKFMVYLQKENIIDESGMPKERFSAEFPKEGPSILRIQQVVRGDSAAYFCASSPMTGPNTEAFFGQGTRLTVV.